The 12 T cell receptor beta chains listed next were all sequenced from one sample in a study of T-cell memory formation after mild COVID-19. TCRdb fed the 5' RACE reads into MiXCR, producing one record per CDR3 protein. The sample has about 270,000 distinct CDR3 sequences, about 17% seen once. The sequencing sample was made of PBMCs or a T cell subset sorted from them (not recorded which). These TCRs come from a man between 18 and 29 years old who had mild COVID-19 (a few samples of this study predate the infection). Cell type and time point are not known.

In its sample, this clonotype was seen many times. The V call is TRBV11-3, the J call TRBJ2-1, with 10 bases identical to TRBD2. Trimming cost V 0 bases and J 10 bases; bases outside gene matches: 6. This CDR3 spans 15 amino acids. In germline, CDR1 is SGHNT, CDR2 YENEEA. The CDR3 nucleotides are TGTGCCAGCAGCTTAGACCCGGTGACTAGCGGGGAGCAGTTCTTC. Amino acids: CASSLDPVTSGEQFF.

The CDR3 region has the DNA TGTGCCAGCGCAACAGAAAGCACCATATATTTT. Protein: CASATESTIYF. This chain joins TRBV25-1 and TRBJ1-3; no clear D. The CDR3 is made up of 11 amino acids. Germline V gives CDR1 MGHDK, CDR2 SYGVNS. V was shortened by 8 bases and J by 9 bases, with 11 bases between the two germline ends.

The J gene is TRBJ2-3, the V gene TRBV10-3; the D is unclear. Germline CDR1 is ENHRY and CDR2 is SYGVKD. This CDR3 is built from 12 residues. Trimming shortened V by 3 bases and J by 7 bases, and 8 bases separated the two germline ends. This CDR3 reads CAISDRVNTQYF. CDR3 DNA sequence: TGTGCCATCAGTGACCGGGTAAATACGCAGTATTTT.

This clonotype was seen more than once but under ten times. V gene TRBV5-1 combines with J gene TRBJ2-1; 8 bases align to TRBD2. Unmatched junction bases numbered 8, after V lost 4 bases and J lost 5 bases. Germline CDR1 reads SGHRS; CDR2 reads YFSETQ. This CDR3 contains 15 residues. CDR3 sequence reads: CASSTYSGEHNEQFF. The CDR3 nucleotides read TGCGCCAGCAGCACCTATAGCGGGGAACACAATGAGCAGTTCTTC.

V and J are TRBV12-3 or TRBV12-4 and TRBJ1-3; D is uncertain. V was cut by 3 bases and J by 2 bases, with 5 bases left in between. The CDR3 consists of 13 residues. The CDR3 DNA is TGTGCCAGCAGTTTGTTTCCTGGAAACACCATATATTTT. Residues: CASSLFPGNTIYF.

V is TRBV7-3 and J is TRBJ2-3, with 8 bases matching TRBD2. CDR1 and CDR2 (germline): SGHTA, FQGTGA. The CDR3 is made up of 17 amino acids. The V and J ends lost 1 base and 5 bases, in that order; junction bases with no gene match: 11. This CDR3 is CASSLKGVAGRGDTQYF. The CDR3 nucleotides are TGTGCCAGCAGCTTAAAAGGAGTAGCGGGGCGGGGAGATACGCAGTATTTT.

This sequence joins TRBV29-1 and TRBJ2-6; D uncertain. Germline CDR1 is SQVTM and CDR2 is ANQGSEA. V lost 5 bases to trimming and J lost 0 bases, with 8 bases between them. The CDR3 is 14 residues long. The CDR3 region is CSVSSDSGANVLTF. For the CDR3, the DNA is TGCAGCGTTAGCTCAGACTCTGGGGCCAACGTCCTGACTTTC.

V usage is TRBV12-3 or TRBV12-4 and J usage is TRBJ2-7, with D maybe TRBD2 (6 bases). V gave up 6 bases and J gave up 5 bases, with 17 bases separating them. This CDR3 region has 14 residues. The CDR3 nucleotides are TGTGCCAGCAGCCAACAGAGCCGGAGGGACGAGCAGTACTTC. It yields the protein CASSQQSRRDEQYF.

This clonotype was recorded at least ten times. V and J are TRBV10-3 and TRBJ2-7; D possibly matches TRBD1 or TRBD2 (5 bases each). In germline, CDR1 is ENHRY, CDR2 SYGVKD. The V end lost 8 bases, the J end lost 0 bases, and 14 bases lay between the germline ends. The CDR3 spans 14 residues. CDR3 region: CAISGTQSSYEQYF. The CDR3 coding sequence is TGTGCCATCTCAGGGACCCAGAGCTCCTACGAGCAGTACTTC.

The rearrangement uses TRBV7-8 and TRBJ2-2; 10 bases fit TRBD1. V lost 7 bases to trimming and J lost 7 bases; unmatched junction nucleotides: 6. This CDR3 spans 14 amino acids. Germline V CDR1 and CDR2: SGHVS, FQNEAQ. Here the CDR3 DNA reads TGTGCCAGCACGCGACAGGGGGCAGTCGGGGAGCTGTTTTTT. This gives the protein CASTRQGAVGELFF. The full variable domain, completed using reference TRBV7-8 and TRBJ2-2, is GAGVSQSPRYKVAKRGQDVALRCDPISGHVSLFWYQQALGQGPEFLTYFQNEAQLDKSGLPSDRFFAERPEGSVSTLKIQRTQQEDSAVYLCASTRQGAVGELFFGEGSRLTVL.

The chain employs TRBV12-3 or TRBV12-4 and TRBJ1-2, with D uncertain. The CDR3 consists of 16 residues. V lost 1 base, J lost 2 bases, and 14 bases lay in between. This chain's CDR3 is CASSLGARVLNYGYTF. CDR3 bases: TGTGCCAGCAGTTTAGGGGCACGAGTTTTAAACTATGGCTACACCTTC.

The chain's CDR3 is CERGPQHF. CDR3 in DNA: TGTGAGAGGGGGCCCCAGCATTTT. The chain recombines TRBV24-1 with TRBJ1-5; a possible D gene is TRBD1 (5 bases). The CDR3 consists of 8 residues. CDR1 and CDR2 (germline): KGHDR, SFDVKD.